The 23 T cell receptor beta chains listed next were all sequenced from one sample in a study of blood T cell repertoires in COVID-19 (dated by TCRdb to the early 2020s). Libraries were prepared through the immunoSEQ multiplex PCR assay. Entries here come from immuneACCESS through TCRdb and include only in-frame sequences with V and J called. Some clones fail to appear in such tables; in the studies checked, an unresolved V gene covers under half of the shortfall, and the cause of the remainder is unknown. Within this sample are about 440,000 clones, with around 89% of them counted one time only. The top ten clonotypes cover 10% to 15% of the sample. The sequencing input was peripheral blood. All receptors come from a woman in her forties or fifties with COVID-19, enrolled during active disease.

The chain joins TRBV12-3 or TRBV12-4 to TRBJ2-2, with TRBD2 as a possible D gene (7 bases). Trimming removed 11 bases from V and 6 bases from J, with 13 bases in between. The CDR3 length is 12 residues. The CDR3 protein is CAWGGRPGELFF. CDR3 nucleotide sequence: TGTGCCTGGGGGGGGCGGCCCGGGGAGCTGTTTTTT.

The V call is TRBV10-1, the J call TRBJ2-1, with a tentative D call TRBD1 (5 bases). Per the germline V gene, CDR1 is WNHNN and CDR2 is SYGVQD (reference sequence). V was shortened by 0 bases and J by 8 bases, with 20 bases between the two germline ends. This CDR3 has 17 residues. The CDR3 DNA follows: TGCGCCAGCAGTGAGTCCAGGGCTGCTCTCACCCCAGATGAGCAGTTCTTC. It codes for CASSESRAALTPDEQFF.

The CDR3: CASSPGTATEAFF. In DNA, the CDR3 is TGTGCCAGCAGTCCCGGGACAGCCACTGAAGCTTTCTTT. The rearrangement uses TRBV5-6 and TRBJ1-1; 7 nucleotides match TRBD1. Germline loops: CDR1 SGHDT, CDR2 YYEEEE. J gave up 4 bases and V 5 bases, and 5 bases lay outside the gene matches. The CDR3 has 13 residues. Combining the CDR3 with reference TRBV5-6 and TRBJ1-1 gives the whole variable domain DAGVTQSPTHLIKTRGQQVTLRCSPKSGHDTVSWYQQALGQGPQFIFQYYEEEERQRGNFPDRFSGHQFPNYSSELNVNALLLGDSALYLCASSPGTATEAFFGQGTRLTVV.

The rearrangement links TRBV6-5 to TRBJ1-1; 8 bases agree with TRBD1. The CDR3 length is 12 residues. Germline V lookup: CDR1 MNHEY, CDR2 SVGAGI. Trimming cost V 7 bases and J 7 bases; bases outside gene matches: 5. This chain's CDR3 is CASKTGGNEAFF. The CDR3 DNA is TGTGCCAGCAAAACAGGGGGGAATGAAGCTTTCTTT.

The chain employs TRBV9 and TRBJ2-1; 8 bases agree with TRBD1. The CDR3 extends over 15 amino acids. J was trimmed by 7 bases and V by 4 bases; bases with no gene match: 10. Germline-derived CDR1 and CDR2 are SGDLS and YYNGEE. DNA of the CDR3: TGTGCCAGCAGCTTCGGACAGGGAATACAGAATGAGCAGTTCTTC. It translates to CASSFGQGIQNEQFF.

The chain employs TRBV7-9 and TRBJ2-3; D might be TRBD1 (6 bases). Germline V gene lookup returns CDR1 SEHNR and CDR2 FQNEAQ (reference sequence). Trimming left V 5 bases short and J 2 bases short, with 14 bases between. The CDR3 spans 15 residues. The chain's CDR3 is CASSLGQTFTDTQYF. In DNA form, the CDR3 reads TGTGCCAGCAGCCTAGGACAGACCTTCACAGATACGCAGTATTTT. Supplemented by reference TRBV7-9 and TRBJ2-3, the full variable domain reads DTGVSQNPRHKITKRGQNVTFRCDPISEHNRLYWYRQTLGQGPEFLTYFQNEAQLEKSRLLSDRFSAERPKGSFSTLEIQRTEQGDSAMYLCASSLGQTFTDTQYFGPGTRLTVL.

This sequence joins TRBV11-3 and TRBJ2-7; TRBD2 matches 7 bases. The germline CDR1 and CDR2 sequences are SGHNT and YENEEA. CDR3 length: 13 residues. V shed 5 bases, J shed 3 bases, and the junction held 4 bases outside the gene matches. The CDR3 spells CASSLGGGYEQYF. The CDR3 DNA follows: TGTGCCAGCAGCCTTGGCGGGGGCTACGAGCAGTACTTC.

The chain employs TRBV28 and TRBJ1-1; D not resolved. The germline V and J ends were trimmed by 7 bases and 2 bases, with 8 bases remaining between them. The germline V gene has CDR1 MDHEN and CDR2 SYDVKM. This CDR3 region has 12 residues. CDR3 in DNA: TGTGCCAGCAACCGGGGAAACACTGAAGCTTTCTTT. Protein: CASNRGNTEAFF.

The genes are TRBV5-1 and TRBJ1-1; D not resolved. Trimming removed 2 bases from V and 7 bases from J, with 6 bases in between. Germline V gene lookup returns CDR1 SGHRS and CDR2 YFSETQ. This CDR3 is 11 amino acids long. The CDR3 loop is CASSFRDEAFF. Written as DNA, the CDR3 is TGCGCCAGCAGCTTCCGGGATGAAGCTTTCTTT.

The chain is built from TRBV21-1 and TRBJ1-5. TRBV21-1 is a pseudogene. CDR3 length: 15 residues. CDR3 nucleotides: TGTGCCAGCAGCAAGGAAAACTATAGCAATCAGCCCCAGCATTTT. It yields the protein CASSKENYSNQPQHF.

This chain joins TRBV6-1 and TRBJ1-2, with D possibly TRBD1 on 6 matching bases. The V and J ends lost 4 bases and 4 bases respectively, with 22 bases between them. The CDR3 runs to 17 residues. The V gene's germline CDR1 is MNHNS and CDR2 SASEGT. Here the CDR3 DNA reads TGTGCCAGCAGTGGCCGAGGCGTCCCGCAGGGGAGCTATGGCTACACCTTC. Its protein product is CASSGRGVPQGSYGYTF.

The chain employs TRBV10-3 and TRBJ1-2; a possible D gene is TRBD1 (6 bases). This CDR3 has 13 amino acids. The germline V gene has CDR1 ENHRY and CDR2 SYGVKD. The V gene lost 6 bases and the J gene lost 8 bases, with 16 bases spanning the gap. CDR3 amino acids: CAIRDQDSNGYTF. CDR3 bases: TGTGCCATCAGAGACCAGGACAGTAACGGCTACACCTTC.

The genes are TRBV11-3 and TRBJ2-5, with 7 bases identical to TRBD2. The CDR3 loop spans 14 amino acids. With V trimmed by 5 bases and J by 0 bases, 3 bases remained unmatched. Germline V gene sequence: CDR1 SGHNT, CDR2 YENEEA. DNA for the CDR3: TGTGCCAGCAGCCTGGGGGGGGACCAAGAGACCCAGTACTTC. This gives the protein CASSLGGDQETQYF.

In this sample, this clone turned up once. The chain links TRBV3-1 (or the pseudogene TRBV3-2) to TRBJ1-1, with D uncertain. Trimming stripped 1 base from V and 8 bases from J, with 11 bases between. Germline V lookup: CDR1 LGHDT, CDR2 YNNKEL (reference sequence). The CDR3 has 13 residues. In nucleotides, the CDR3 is TGTGCCAGCAGCCAAGCCCCCACGGGGGAAGCTTTCTTT. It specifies CASSQAPTGEAFF.

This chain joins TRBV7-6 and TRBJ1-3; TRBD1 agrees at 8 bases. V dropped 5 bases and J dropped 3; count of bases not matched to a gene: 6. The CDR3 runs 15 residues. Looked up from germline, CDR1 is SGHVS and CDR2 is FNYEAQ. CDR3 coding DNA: TGTGCCAGCAGCCTGACGACAGGGGATGGAAACACCATATATTTT. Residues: CASSLTTGDGNTIYF.

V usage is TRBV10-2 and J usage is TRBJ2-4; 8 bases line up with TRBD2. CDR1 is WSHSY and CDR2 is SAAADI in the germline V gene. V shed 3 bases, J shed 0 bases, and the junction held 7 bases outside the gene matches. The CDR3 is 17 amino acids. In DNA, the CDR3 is TGCGCCAGCAGTGATAGCGGGGTTATACTAGCCAAAAACATTCAGTACTTC. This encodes CASSDSGVILAKNIQYF.

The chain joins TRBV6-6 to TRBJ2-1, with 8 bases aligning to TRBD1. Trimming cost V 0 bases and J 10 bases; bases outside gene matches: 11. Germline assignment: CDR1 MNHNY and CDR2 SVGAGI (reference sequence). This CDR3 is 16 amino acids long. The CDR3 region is CASSYSTRTGYVEQFF. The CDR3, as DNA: TGTGCCAGCAGTTACTCGACCCGGACAGGGTATGTGGAGCAGTTCTTC.

CDR3 sequence (DNA): TGTGCCTGGAGTATAGCGGGGGTGGGAGAGACCCAGTACTTC. This codes for CAWSIAGVGETQYF. The chain recombines TRBV30 with TRBJ2-5; 9 nucleotides line up with TRBD2. The CDR3 is made up of 14 amino acids. Germline V gives CDR1 GTSNPN, CDR2 SVGIG (reference sequence). J gave up 4 bases and V 2 bases, and 5 bases lay outside the gene matches.

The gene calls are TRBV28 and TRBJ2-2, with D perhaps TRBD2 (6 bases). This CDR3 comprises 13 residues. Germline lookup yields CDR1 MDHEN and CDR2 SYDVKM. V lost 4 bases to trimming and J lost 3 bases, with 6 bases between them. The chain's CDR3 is CASSSGDTGELFF. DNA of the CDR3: TGTGCCAGCAGTTCGGGAGACACCGGGGAGCTGTTTTTT.

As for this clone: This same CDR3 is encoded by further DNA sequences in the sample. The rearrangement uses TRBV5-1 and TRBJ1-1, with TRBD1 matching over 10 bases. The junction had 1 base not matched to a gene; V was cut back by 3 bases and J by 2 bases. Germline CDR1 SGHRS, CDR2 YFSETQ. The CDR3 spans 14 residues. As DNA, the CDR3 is TGCGCCAGCAGCTCGACAGGGGGCAACACTGAAGCTTTCTTT. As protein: CASSSTGGNTEAFF. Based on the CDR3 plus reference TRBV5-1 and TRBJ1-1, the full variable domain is KAGVTQTPRYLIKTRGQQVTLSCSPISGHRSVSWYQQTPGQGLQFLFEYFSETQRNKGNFPGRFSGRQFSNSRSEMNVSTLELGDSALYLCASSSTGGNTEAFFGQGTRLTVV.

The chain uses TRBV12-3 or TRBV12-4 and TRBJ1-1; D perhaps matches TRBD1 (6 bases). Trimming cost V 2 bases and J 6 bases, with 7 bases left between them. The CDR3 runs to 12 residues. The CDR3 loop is CASSLTGPEAFF. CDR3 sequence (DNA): TGTGCCAGCAGTTTAACAGGGCCTGAAGCTTTCTTT.

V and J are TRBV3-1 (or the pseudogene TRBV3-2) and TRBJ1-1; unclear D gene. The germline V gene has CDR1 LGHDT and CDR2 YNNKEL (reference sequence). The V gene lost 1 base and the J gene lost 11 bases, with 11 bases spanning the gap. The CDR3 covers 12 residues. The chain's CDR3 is CASSQGPGRAFF. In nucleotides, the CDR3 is TGTGCCAGCAGCCAAGGGCCGGGAAGGGCTTTCTTT.

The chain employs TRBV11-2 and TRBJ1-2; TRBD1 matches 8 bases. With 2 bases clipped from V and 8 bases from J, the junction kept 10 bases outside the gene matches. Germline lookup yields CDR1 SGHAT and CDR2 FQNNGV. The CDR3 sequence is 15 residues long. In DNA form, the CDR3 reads TGTGCCAGCAGCTTAATAACAGGGGGGTGGCGGGGCTACACCTTC. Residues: CASSLITGGWRGYTF.